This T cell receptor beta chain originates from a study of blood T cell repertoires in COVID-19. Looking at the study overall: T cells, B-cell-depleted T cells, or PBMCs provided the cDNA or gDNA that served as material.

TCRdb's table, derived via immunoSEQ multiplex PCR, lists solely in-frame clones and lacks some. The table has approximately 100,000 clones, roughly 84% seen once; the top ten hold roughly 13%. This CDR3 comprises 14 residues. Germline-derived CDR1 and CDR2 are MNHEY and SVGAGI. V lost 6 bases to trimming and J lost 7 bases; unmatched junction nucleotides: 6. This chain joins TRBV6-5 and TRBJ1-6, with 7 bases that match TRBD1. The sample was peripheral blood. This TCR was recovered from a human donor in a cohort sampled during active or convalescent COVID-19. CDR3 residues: CASRADRVNSPLHF. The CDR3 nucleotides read TGTGCCAGCAGAGCCGACAGGGTGAATTCACCCCTCCACTTT.